Following are 18 T cell receptor beta chains from one sample sequenced in a study of shared clonotypes between healthy human individuals. Clones were sequenced by immunoSEQ multiplex PCR, and TCRdb holds only the in-frame ones, with some missing. The sample holds 2 million to 2.5 million clones, about 90% seen once. Sequenced sample: naive CD4+ T cells from PBMCs. This sample's subset: CD45RA+ positively selected. These receptors were obtained from a man aged 18 to 30 in good health. Some clones in this sample may be carry-over from other donors' samples.

This chain links TRBV30 with TRBJ1-6, with D uncertain. Trimming left V 0 bases short and J 7 bases short, with 16 bases between. The CDR3 length is 16 residues. CDR1 is GTSNPN and CDR2 is SVGIG in the germline V gene (reference sequence). CDR3 sequence: CAWSVHAASENSPLHF. DNA for the CDR3: TGTGCCTGGAGTGTACACGCCGCGTCAGAAAATTCACCCCTCCACTTT. The variable domain in full, with the rest retrieved from reference TRBV30 and TRBJ1-6, is SQTIHQWPATLVQPVGSPLSLECTVEGTSNPNLYWYRQAAGRGLQLLFYSVGIGQISSEVPQNLSASRPQDRQFILSSKKLLLSDSGFYLCAWSVHAASENSPLHFGNGTRLTVT.

J is TRBJ1-1 and V is TRBV5-1; a possible D gene is TRBD1 (5 bases). This CDR3 contains 12 residues. V was pared by 2 bases and J by 7 bases, with 9 bases between. Germline V CDR1 and CDR2: SGHRS, YFSETQ. DNA for the CDR3: TGCGCCAGCAGCTTCGACAGAAGTGAAGCTTTCTTT. This encodes CASSFDRSEAFF.

This chain connects TRBV5-4 to TRBJ2-5; no definite D call. This CDR3 contains 14 residues. Trimming took 5 bases from V and 5 from J, leaving 16 bases between them. From germline, CDR1 is SGHNT and CDR2 YYREEE (reference sequence). Written as DNA, the CDR3 is TGTGCCAGCAGAAAGTTGGGTGATCGGGAGACCCAGTACTTC. Translating gives CASRKLGDRETQYF.

This clone was observed once. V and J are TRBV10-3 and TRBJ2-6, with 9 bases fitting TRBD1. The trim removed 3 bases at V and 4 bases at J, leaving 22 bases unmatched. The CDR3 runs to 22 residues. Germline loops: CDR1 ENHRY, CDR2 SYGVKD. CDR3 loop: CAISDRNPTDRGPAGGANVLTF. The CDR3 bases are TGTGCCATCAGTGACAGAAACCCAACGGACAGGGGCCCCGCGGGGGGGGCCAACGTCCTGACTTTC.

The chain employs TRBV30 and TRBJ1-5; D is perhaps TRBD1 (6 bases). The germline gives CDR1 GTSNPN, CDR2 SVGIG (reference sequence). The V end was cut by 2 bases, the J end by 2 bases, with 10 bases between. CDR3 length equals 14 residues. CDR3 loop: CAWSSGVRNQPQHF. The CDR3 DNA is TGTGCCTGGAGTTCAGGGGTACGCAATCAGCCCCAGCATTTT. Drawing the rest from reference TRBV30 and TRBJ1-5, the complete variable domain is SQTIHQWPATLVQPVGSPLSLECTVEGTSNPNLYWYRQAAGRGLQLLFYSVGIGQISSEVPQNLSASRPQDRQFILSSKKLLLSDSGFYLCAWSSGVRNQPQHFGDGTRLSIL.

The chain carries TRBV7-3 and TRBJ2-5, with TRBD2 matching over 8 bases. The V and J ends lost 1 base and 4 bases, in that order; junction bases with no gene match: 5. Germline V CDR1 and CDR2: SGHTA, FQGTGA. The CDR3 consists of 15 residues. The CDR3 DNA is TGTGCCAGCAGCTTAAATAGCGGGATGGTAGAGACCCAGTACTTC. Its protein product is CASSLNSGMVETQYF.

The chain joins TRBV4-3 to TRBJ2-1; a possible D gene is TRBD2 (7 bases). Germline V gene lookup returns CDR1 LGHNA and CDR2 YSLEER. The CDR3 totals 16 residues. V shed 3 bases and J shed 6 bases, with 18 bases lying between them. CDR3 amino acids: CASSHSTRGARNEQFF. The CDR3 DNA reads as TGCGCCAGCAGCCATAGTACTCGGGGGGCGCGCAATGAGCAGTTCTTC.

As for this clone: Distinct nucleotide sequences in the sample also encode this CDR3. The gene calls are TRBV9 and TRBJ2-3; 7 bases fit TRBD1. Germline values: CDR1 SGDLS, CDR2 YYNGEE. V lost 2 bases to trimming and J lost 2 bases; unmatched junction nucleotides: 2. This CDR3 spans 14 amino acids. CDR3 loop: CASSVGQDTDTQYF. CDR3 sequence (DNA): TGTGCCAGCAGCGTCGGACAGGACACAGATACGCAGTATTTT.

The chain joins TRBV4-1 to TRBJ2-1; no definite D call. CDR1 MGHRA and CDR2 YSYEKL come from the germline V gene. V dropped 3 bases and J dropped 0 bases, with 12 bases sitting between them. This CDR3 spans 16 amino acids. The CDR3 nucleotides are TGCGCCAGCAGCCAGCCCCAGCGAGGCTCCTACAATGAGCAGTTCTTC. Residues: CASSQPQRGSYNEQFF.

CDR3 in amino acids: CASSYIAGTSGRAEQFF. CDR3 DNA: TGCGCCAGCAGCTACATCGCCGGGACTAGCGGGAGGGCAGAGCAGTTCTTC. The gene calls are TRBV5-1 and TRBJ2-1; TRBD2 aligns across 16 bases. The V and J ends lost 3 bases and 10 bases, in that order; junction bases with no gene match: 10. Germline V gene data show CDR1 as SGHRS and CDR2 as YFSETQ. The CDR3 runs to 17 residues.

The rearrangement joins TRBV28 to TRBJ1-5; 10 bases align to TRBD1. After removal of 6 bases from V and 6 bases from J, the junction contained 14 bases not matched to a gene. This CDR3 is built from 17 residues. Germline V CDR1 and CDR2: MDHEN, SYDVKM. CDR3 protein: CASRVTGTGAFGQPQHF. In DNA, the CDR3 is TGTGCCAGCAGGGTCACCGGGACAGGGGCCTTCGGTCAGCCCCAGCATTTT.

Only one count was recorded for this clone. The J gene is TRBJ2-5, the V gene TRBV5-1; 9 bases are shared with TRBD2. Germline lookup yields CDR1 SGHRS and CDR2 YFSETQ. V gave up 0 bases and J gave up 0 bases; unmatched junction bases: 6. The CDR3 loop spans 17 amino acids. The CDR3 spells CASSLVGLAGYQETQYF. The CDR3, as DNA: TGCGCCAGCAGCTTGGTCGGTCTAGCGGGGTACCAAGAGACCCAGTACTTC.

The chain recombines TRBV28 with TRBJ1-2, with D perhaps matching TRBD1 (5 bases). Trimming stripped 6 bases from V and 1 base from J, with 12 bases between. This CDR3 contains 14 residues. The germline CDR1 and CDR2 sequences are MDHEN and SYDVKM. CDR3 nucleotides: TGTGCCAGCAGGTCCCCCGACAGTAACTATGGCTACACCTTC. Residues: CASRSPDSNYGYTF.

V gene TRBV4-1 combines with J gene TRBJ1-2, with TRBD1 as a possible D gene (6 bases). Germline loops: CDR1 MGHRA, CDR2 YSYEKL. The CDR3 spans 15 residues. Trimming removed 2 bases at V and 3 bases at J, with 13 bases between. The CDR3 sequence: CASSQPVTGDYGYTF. The CDR3 region has the DNA TGCGCCAGCAGCCAACCGGTGACAGGAGACTATGGCTACACCTTC.

The rearrangement uses TRBV7-8 and TRBJ1-4, with a weak D call TRBD1 (5 bases). V gave up 6 bases and J gave up 8 bases, with 22 bases separating them. CDR3 length: 16 amino acids. Per germline, CDR1 SGHVS and CDR2 FQNEAQ. The CDR3 DNA follows: TGTGCCAGCAGTGTGTCCGGGGACGATCGAGGGGAAAAACTGTTTTTT. Protein: CASSVSGDDRGEKLFF.

There are a few counts of this clone. The V call is TRBV19, the J call TRBJ1-1, with D possibly matching TRBD1 (5 bases). The length of the CDR3 is 12 residues. Trimming took off 6 bases at V and 10 bases at J, with 15 bases between the two ends. Germline loops: CDR1 LNHDA, CDR2 SQIVND (reference sequence). Written as DNA, the CDR3 is TGTGCCAGTAGATACGCCCCGGGGACAGCTTTCTTT. As protein: CASRYAPGTAFF.

This clone was counted once. The rearrangement uses TRBV29-1 and TRBJ2-1, with 14 nucleotides matching TRBD2. V was pared by 0 bases and J by 9 bases, with 4 bases of the junction left unmatched. The CDR3 consists of 15 residues. Germline V lookup: CDR1 SQVTM, CDR2 ANQGSEA. The CDR3 DNA reads TGCAGCGTTGAAGACCGAGGGACTAGCGGGAGTGAGCAGTTCTTC. Amino acid sequence: CSVEDRGTSGSEQFF.

With respect to this clone: Additional DNA sequences in this sample encode the identical CDR3. V is TRBV29-1 and J is TRBJ2-3; no firm D call. CDR3 length: 12 residues. Germline V CDR1 and CDR2: SQVTM, ANQGSEA. Trimming removed 3 bases from V and 1 base from J, with 5 bases in between. CDR3 in DNA: TGCAGCGTTGACGGCGGCACAGATACGCAGTATTTT. It codes for CSVDGGTDTQYF.